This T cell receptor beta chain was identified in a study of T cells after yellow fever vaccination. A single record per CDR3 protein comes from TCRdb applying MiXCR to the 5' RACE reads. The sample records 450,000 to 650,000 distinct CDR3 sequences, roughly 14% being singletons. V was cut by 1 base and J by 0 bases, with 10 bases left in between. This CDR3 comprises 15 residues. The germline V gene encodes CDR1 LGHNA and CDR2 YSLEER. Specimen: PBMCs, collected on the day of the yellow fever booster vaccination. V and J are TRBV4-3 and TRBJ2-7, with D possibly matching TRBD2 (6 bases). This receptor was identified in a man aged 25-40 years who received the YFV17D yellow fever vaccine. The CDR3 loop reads CASSQATGGSYEQYF. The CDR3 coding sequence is TGCGCCAGCAGCCAAGCAACCGGGGGCTCCTACGAGCAGTACTTC.